These 13 T cell receptor beta chains came from one sample sequenced in a study of beta chain features in type 1 diabetes. Every isolated RNA sample was fully reverse transcribed, so sequencing captured expressed TCRB transcripts. The protocol was immunoSEQ multiplex PCR, while the TCRdb copy is restricted to in-frame clones and leaves out a portion. The profile shows about 160,000 clones, about 8.3% of them singletons. No cognate antigen is known for these TCRs. Overall study findings and caveats: A moderate, significant TCRB CDR3 shortening appeared in type 1 diabetes across four CD4+ subsets.

Sequencing was carried out using central memory CD4+ T cells from blood. These receptors were obtained from a woman aged 18-29 years with type 1 diabetes.

V gene TRBV19 combines with J gene TRBJ2-1; TRBD1 matches at 7 bases. With V trimmed by 5 bases and J by 14 bases, 12 bases remained unmatched. The CDR3 covers 13 residues. Looked up from germline, CDR1 is LNHDA and CDR2 is SQIVND (reference sequence). The CDR3 region has the DNA TGTGCCAGTAGTGCCCTGACTGGACAGGTTAAGTTCTTC. Translated: CASSALTGQVKFF.

A word on this clone: This sample includes further DNA sequences coding for the same CDR3. This chain joins TRBV7-9 and TRBJ1-4; 7 positions match TRBD1. Germline loops: CDR1 SEHNR, CDR2 FQNEAQ (reference sequence). J gave up 8 bases and V 1 base, and 7 bases lay outside the gene matches. This CDR3 contains 15 residues. This CDR3 is CASSLETGTDEKLFF. DNA of the CDR3: TGTGCCAGCAGCTTAGAGACAGGGACCGACGAAAAACTGTTTTTT.

This clone showed up just a few times. J is TRBJ2-6 and V is TRBV28; 9 bases agree with TRBD1. The V and J ends lost 0 bases and 3 bases, in that order; junction bases with no gene match: 15. Germline V gives CDR1 MDHEN, CDR2 SYDVKM. CDR3 length: 21 amino acids. CDR3 bases: TGTGCCAGCAGTTTATGGAATCCTACCGGAACAGGGGGCTTTGGGGCCAACGTCCTGACTTTC. Its translation: CASSLWNPTGTGGFGANVLTF.

The CDR3 DNA reads TGTGCCAGCAGCCCCGAGCGCGGGGGGCAAGAGACCCAGTACTTC. The encoded protein is CASSPERGGQETQYF. The J gene is TRBJ2-5, the V gene TRBV7-2; the match to TRBD2 covers 8 bases. J was trimmed by 2 bases and V by 5 bases; bases with no gene match: 7. Germline V CDR1 and CDR2: SGHTA, FQGNSA. The CDR3 runs to 15 residues.

This clone appeared a few times. The chain carries TRBV5-4 and TRBJ2-5; TRBD2 agrees at 10 bases. J lost 5 bases, V lost 4 bases, and 8 bases had no gene match. CDR1 and CDR2 from the germline V gene are SGHNT and YYREEE (reference sequence). The CDR3 is 15 residues long. For the CDR3, the DNA is TGTGCCAGCAGCCGCCTAGCGGGAGATGCGGAGACCCAGTACTTC. Its protein is CASSRLAGDAETQYF.

This clone was seen more than once but under ten times. The V call is TRBV25-1, the J call TRBJ1-2; no definite D call. The CDR3 covers 14 residues. Per the germline V gene, CDR1 is MGHDK and CDR2 is SYGVNS. Between the trimmed V and J ends, which lost 3 bases and 3 bases, there was a span of 11 bases. DNA of the CDR3: TGTGCCAGCAGTGACAGCGGCCCATACTATGGCTACACCTTC. Translation: CASSDSGPYYGYTF.

A few counts support this clone. This chain joins TRBV4-2 and TRBJ2-3, with D possibly being TRBD2 (6 bases). The V gene's germline CDR1 is LGHNA and CDR2 YNFKEQ. The CDR3 consists of 17 residues. The V end was cut by 0 bases, the J end by 2 bases, with 15 bases between. In DNA form, the CDR3 reads TGTGCCAGCAGCCAAGACCTACTAGCTAGCACCACAGATACGCAGTATTTT. Protein sequence: CASSQDLLASTTDTQYF.

A few counts support this clone. This rearrangement joins TRBV5-1 to TRBJ2-7; 10 bases map to TRBD1. V lost 3 bases to trimming and J lost 5 bases; unmatched junction nucleotides: 5. Germline values: CDR1 SGHRS, CDR2 YFSETQ. The CDR3 has 14 amino acids. The CDR3 here is CASSYGQGGNEQYF. Here the CDR3 DNA reads TGCGCCAGCAGCTACGGACAGGGGGGGAACGAGCAGTACTTC. Complete variable domain (other parts from reference TRBV5-1 and TRBJ2-7): KAGVTQTPRYLIKTRGQQVTLSCSPISGHRSVSWYQQTPGQGLQFLFEYFSETQRNKGNFPGRFSGRQFSNSRSEMNVSTLELGDSALYLCASSYGQGGNEQYFGPGTRLTVT.

This rearrangement joins TRBV5-4 to TRBJ2-5, with 8 bases aligning to TRBD1. The CDR3 runs to 14 residues. With V trimmed by 3 bases and J by 5 bases, 6 bases remained unmatched. CDR1 SGHNT and CDR2 YYREEE come from the germline V gene (reference sequence). In DNA form, the CDR3 reads TGTGCCAGCAGCTCACCAGGGGGCGGGGAGACCCAGTACTTC. Translated: CASSSPGGGETQYF.

This rearrangement joins TRBV9 to TRBJ2-1, with a possible D match to TRBD2 (6 bases). V lost 0 bases and J 5 bases, leaving 12 bases between the germline ends. The germline V gene has CDR1 SGDLS and CDR2 YYNGEE. There are 15 residues in the CDR3. The CDR3 is CASSVVGLANNEQFF. The CDR3 DNA reads TGTGCCAGCAGCGTAGTCGGCCTAGCGAACAATGAGCAGTTCTTC. The full variable domain, with the rest looked up from reference TRBV9 and TRBJ2-1, is DSGVTQTPKHLITATGQRVTLRCSPRSGDLSVYWYQQSLDQGLQFLIQYYNGEERAKGNILERFSAQQFPDLHSELNLSSLELGDSALYFCASSVVGLANNEQFFGPGTRLTVL.

Only a few counts were recorded for this clone. The chain is built from TRBV5-1 and TRBJ1-6, with 7 bases lining up with TRBD1. Germline loops: CDR1 SGHRS, CDR2 YFSETQ. V gave up 4 bases and J gave up 2 bases; unmatched junction bases: 6. This CDR3 has 16 amino acids. The CDR3 bases are TGCGCCAGCAGCCCCGGACAGGACCCCTATAATTCACCCCTCCACTTT. This translates into CASSPGQDPYNSPLHF.

This clone came up many times. The gene calls are TRBV5-1 and TRBJ2-6; 11 bases are a match to TRBD2. From germline, CDR1 is SGHRS and CDR2 YFSETQ. The CDR3 sequence is 21 residues long. Trimming at V came to 3 bases and at J to 0 bases, leaving 14 bases not matched to a gene. The CDR3 sequence is CASSWSKGTSGGGSGANVLTF. The CDR3 DNA reads as TGCGCCAGCAGCTGGTCTAAGGGGACTAGCGGTGGGGGCTCTGGGGCCAACGTCCTGACTTTC.

This clone was observed a few times. In nucleotides, the CDR3 is TGTGCCAGCAGTCCCGGGACAGGGGGCATTCAGCCCCAGCATTTT. Its protein is CASSPGTGGIQPQHF. The chain combines TRBV28 with TRBJ1-5, with TRBD1 matching 12 bases. CDR3 length equals 15 residues. Germline V gives CDR1 MDHEN, CDR2 SYDVKM. Unmatched junction bases numbered 5, after V lost 5 bases and J lost 6 bases.